These 25 T cell receptor beta chains originate from one sample sequenced in a study of follicular helper T cells after annual influenza vaccination. The time point denotes: 2015-2016 season, pre-vaccination. Sequenced by immunoSEQ multiplex PCR; TCRdb stores in-frame clones only, minus some. The sample has 9,000 to 10,000 clones, about 90% seen once. Specimen: CXCR5+ CD38- circulating T follicular helper cells from blood, collected on the day of influenza vaccination. Subset denoted: circulating Tfh, non-naive CD4+CXCR5+PD-1+ (ICOS+CD38+ or ICOS-CD38-). The origin of the receptors is an adult who received the influenza vaccine.

The chain links TRBV6-1 to TRBJ1-5; D is ambiguous. This CDR3 contains 10 residues. Germline V lookup: CDR1 MNHNS, CDR2 SASEGT. V was pared by 8 bases and J by 11 bases, with 10 bases between. This CDR3 reads CASGRGTQHF. The CDR3 DNA sequence: TGTGCCAGCGGGAGAGGGACCCAGCATTTT.

The V gene is TRBV9, the J gene TRBJ2-1, with D possibly matching TRBD2 (6 bases). Trimming removed 0 bases at V and 3 bases at J, with 13 bases between. CDR3 size: 16 residues. Germline CDR1 reads SGDLS; CDR2 reads YYNGEE. CDR3 nucleotides: TGTGCCAGCAGCGTAGGTGCGGGAAGTAACTACAATGAGCAGTTCTTC. This sequence encodes CASSVGAGSNYNEQFF.

V usage is TRBV7-7 and J usage is TRBJ2-3, with D possibly called TRBD1 or TRBD2 (6 bases each). CDR3 length: 13 residues. The germline V and J ends were trimmed by 5 bases and 5 bases, with 11 bases remaining between them. Germline CDR1 reads SSHAT; CDR2 reads FNYEAQ (reference sequence). The CDR3 is CASSQGRGDTQYF. The CDR3 nucleotides are TGTGCCAGCAGCCAGGGGCGGGGAGATACGCAGTATTTT.

This chain uses TRBV27 with TRBJ2-7; 7 bases line up with TRBD1. Germline V gene data show CDR1 as MNHEY and CDR2 as SMNVEV (reference sequence). With V trimmed by 1 base and J by 0 bases, 6 bases remained unmatched. This CDR3 spans 16 amino acids. The CDR3 DNA is TGTGCCAGCAGTTTATTTGGACAGGCGGCCTCCTACGAGCAGTACTTC. Translating it yields CASSLFGQAASYEQYF.

The rearrangement links TRBV4-3 to TRBJ2-7, with a weak D call TRBD2 (5 bases). V shed 0 bases and J shed 4 bases, with 13 bases lying between them. Germline assignment: CDR1 LGHNA and CDR2 YSLEER. This CDR3 comprises 15 residues. Here the CDR3 reads CASSQDRLAKYEQYF. DNA of the CDR3: TGCGCCAGCAGCCAAGATCGGCTAGCAAAATACGAGCAGTACTTC.

In this sample, this clone turned up once. The rearrangement joins TRBV6-6 to TRBJ1-4; TRBD1 aligns across 8 bases. The CDR3 has 15 amino acids. The ends lost 6 bases at V and 10 bases at J; junction bases unmatched: 13. Germline V gene sequence: CDR1 MNHNY, CDR2 SVGAGI (reference sequence). CDR3 in amino acids: CASSPGQGRRGKLFF. CDR3 DNA sequence: TGTGCCAGCAGCCCCGGACAGGGCCGGCGAGGAAAACTGTTTTTT.

The chain recombines TRBV9 with TRBJ2-3, with 8 nucleotides matching TRBD2. V was pared by 2 bases and J by 4 bases, with 6 bases of the junction left unmatched. The CDR3 spans 15 residues. Germline V gene sequence: CDR1 SGDLS, CDR2 YYNGEE. The CDR3 nucleotides read TGTGCCAGCAGCGTGCTCGGGGGGGTGGCAGATACGCAGTATTTT. It yields the protein CASSVLGGVADTQYF.

V gene TRBV27 combines with J gene TRBJ2-7; maybe TRBD1 (7 bases). The CDR3 contains 14 residues. V dropped 2 bases and J dropped 4 bases, with 12 bases sitting between them. Germline V CDR1 and CDR2: MNHEY, SMNVEV (reference sequence). Written as DNA, the CDR3 is TGTGCCAGCAGTTTACTCCAGGGGGGATACGAGCAGTACTTC. It translates to CASSLLQGGYEQYF.

The V call is TRBV4-3, the J call TRBJ1-1; D may be TRBD1 (5 bases). V lost 0 bases to trimming and J lost 7 bases, with 12 bases between them. The CDR3 sequence is 14 residues long. Germline-derived CDR1 and CDR2 are LGHNA and YSLEER. The CDR3 is CASSQEEGFGEAFF. CDR3 in DNA: TGCGCCAGCAGCCAAGAGGAGGGGTTTGGTGAAGCTTTCTTT.

The chain employs TRBV7-3 and TRBJ1-1; D remains unclear. CDR1 SGHTA and CDR2 FQGTGA come from the germline V gene. The length of the CDR3 is 13 residues. V was shortened by 1 base and J by 1 base, with 4 bases between the two germline ends. CDR3 DNA sequence: TGTGCCAGCAGCTTAAATACGAACACTGAAGCTTTCTTT. Translation: CASSLNTNTEAFF.

This chain uses TRBV2 with TRBJ2-2; D perhaps matches TRBD2 (5 bases). In germline, CDR1 is SNHLY, CDR2 FYNNEI. The CDR3 has 16 amino acids. Trimming removed 0 bases from V and 2 bases from J, with 10 bases in between. The CDR3 DNA is TGTGCCAGCAGTGAAGCGGGCGGGTCCAACACCGGGGAGCTGTTTTTT. Amino acids: CASSEAGGSNTGELFF.

The gene calls are TRBV19 and TRBJ2-1, with 9 bases fitting TRBD2. Trimming cost V 7 bases and J 10 bases; bases outside gene matches: 14. Germline-derived CDR1 and CDR2 are LNHDA and SQIVND (reference sequence). This CDR3 spans 15 amino acids. The CDR3 coding sequence is TGTGCCAGTATCCCCCGAGGCGGGGGGGGAGAGGAGCAGTTCTTC. It yields the protein CASIPRGGGGEEQFF.

This clone was seen a single time. CDR3 sequence (DNA): TGTGCCAGCAGCTTGGGCCGAGATCACTCTGGAAACACCATATATTTT. This codes for CASSLGRDHSGNTIYF. The gene calls are TRBV5-4 and TRBJ1-3; D unresolved. The CDR3 has 16 residues. The V gene's germline CDR1 is SGHNT and CDR2 YYREEE (reference sequence). V gave up 0 bases and J gave up 0 bases, with 10 bases separating them.

The chain couples TRBV6-6 to TRBJ1-1; D might be TRBD1 (5 bases). This CDR3 spans 13 amino acids. From germline, CDR1 is MNHNY and CDR2 SVGAGI (reference sequence). The germline V and J ends were trimmed by 6 bases and 1 base, with 9 bases remaining between them. CDR3 sequence reads: CASRRGWNTEAFF. The CDR3 nucleotides read TGTGCCAGCAGAAGGGGCTGGAACACTGAAGCTTTCTTT.

J is TRBJ1-4 and V is TRBV20-1; D is unresolved. Looked up from germline, CDR1 is DFQATT and CDR2 is SNEGSKA (reference sequence). V was pared by 2 bases and J by 7 bases, with 5 bases between. The CDR3 spans 11 residues. CDR3 DNA: TGCAGTGCTAGACGCACTGAAAAACTGTTTTTT. Protein product: CSARRTEKLFF.

This clone was seen more than once but under ten times. This chain joins TRBV28 and TRBJ1-4; D call uncertain. Germline-derived CDR1 and CDR2 are MDHEN and SYDVKM. This CDR3 has 13 residues. V was shortened by 2 bases and J by 8 bases, with 9 bases between the two germline ends. For the CDR3, the DNA is TGTGCCAGCAGTTTAGAACAACGGGAAAAACTGTTTTTT. Translation gives CASSLEQREKLFF.

This chain uses TRBV21-1 with TRBJ1-5. TRBV21-1 is an annotated pseudogene. This CDR3 region has 17 residues. CDR3 in DNA: TGTGCCAGCAGCGCACGAGTAGCTACATGGCATCATCAGCCCCAGCATTTT. Its protein is CASSARVATWHHQPQHF.

V and J are TRBV2 and TRBJ2-1, with D uncertain. Trimming took 4 bases from V and 5 from J, leaving 9 bases between them. The V gene's germline CDR1 is SNHLY and CDR2 FYNNEI. The CDR3 covers 13 residues. The CDR3 DNA reads TGTGCCAGCAGTGTAAGGGTGGACAATGAGCAGTTCTTC. Protein sequence: CASSVRVDNEQFF.

In this sample, this clone turned up a few times. V is TRBV18 and J is TRBJ2-1, with D unresolved. Germline values: CDR1 KGHSH, CDR2 LQKENI. V was trimmed by 3 bases and J by 6 bases, leaving 12 bases between them. The CDR3 extends over 14 amino acids. The CDR3 sequence is CASSPGWLTNEQFF. The CDR3 region has the DNA TGTGCCAGCTCACCGGGATGGCTGACCAATGAGCAGTTCTTC.

The chain carries TRBV7-2 and TRBJ2-5; weak D call: TRBD1 (5 bases). The CDR3 consists of 15 residues. Germline V CDR1 and CDR2: SGHTA, FQGNSA. Trimming took off 2 bases at V and 3 bases at J, with 13 bases between the two ends. The CDR3 DNA follows: TGTGCCAGCAGCTTAAACAACGACAGCGAAGAGACCCAGTACTTC. Protein product: CASSLNNDSEETQYF.

V usage is TRBV19 and J usage is TRBJ1-3; D gene uncertain. The CDR3 spans 16 residues. Trimming took 2 bases from V and 0 from J, leaving 11 bases between them. Per the germline V gene, CDR1 is LNHDA and CDR2 is SQIVND (reference sequence). The CDR3 DNA reads as TGTGCCAGTAGTATACGCGAGTCGAGCTCTGGAAACACCATATATTTT. Translated, it gives CASSIRESSSGNTIYF. Based on the CDR3 plus reference TRBV19 and TRBJ1-3, the full variable domain is DGGITQSPKYLFRKEGQNVTLSCEQNLNHDAMYWYRQDPGQGLRLIYYSQIVNDFQKGDIAEGYSVSREKKESFPLTVTSAQKNPTAFYLCASSIRESSSGNTIYFGEGSWLTVV.

J is TRBJ2-7 and V is TRBV12-5; perhaps TRBD2 as D (5 bases). Trimming took 6 bases from V and 0 from J, leaving 12 bases between them. Germline V gene sequence: CDR1 LGHNT, CDR2 FRNRAP. The length of the CDR3 is 14 residues. CDR3 nucleotide sequence: TGTGCTAGTGGGGGCTCAGGACTCTCCTACGAGCAGTACTTC. It encodes CASGGSGLSYEQYF.

V usage is TRBV29-1 and J usage is TRBJ2-1; 13 positions match TRBD2. The CDR3 spans 15 residues. J was trimmed by 8 bases and V by 6 bases; bases with no gene match: 10. Per germline, CDR1 SQVTM and CDR2 ANQGSEA. The CDR3 sequence: CSVNPTSGGQDEQFF. The CDR3 DNA is TGCAGCGTGAACCCGACTAGCGGGGGGCAGGATGAGCAGTTCTTC.

The chain links TRBV6-1 to TRBJ2-1, with TRBD1 identical over 8 bases. The germline gives CDR1 MNHNS, CDR2 SASEGT. Trimming cost V 1 base and J 4 bases; bases outside gene matches: 6. This CDR3 region has 16 residues. As DNA, the CDR3 is TGTGCCAGCAGTGAAGGGCCCAGGGGGCCTTACAATGAGCAGTTCTTC. Its translation: CASSEGPRGPYNEQFF.

The chain recombines TRBV5-5 with TRBJ2-1; D is perhaps TRBD1 (6 bases). CDR1 and CDR2 from the germline V gene are SGHKS and YYEKEE (reference sequence). V was pared by 0 bases and J by 8 bases, with 12 bases between. The CDR3 contains 14 residues. The CDR3 loop reads CASSLGAGDDEQFF. The CDR3 DNA sequence: TGTGCCAGCAGCTTGGGGGCAGGGGACGATGAGCAGTTCTTC. The entire variable domain, with the rest obtained from reference TRBV5-5 and TRBJ2-1, is as follows: DAGVTQSPTHLIKTRGQQVTLRCSPISGHKSVSWYQQVLGQGPQFIFQYYEKEERGRGNFPDRFSARQFPNYSSELNVNALLLGDSALYLCASSLGAGDDEQFFGPGTRLTVL.